This TCR beta chain was recorded in a study of blood T cell repertoires in COVID-19. Measured with immunoSEQ multiplex PCR; TCRdb has only the in-frame clones, and not every one. Counted here are about 300,000 clones, 86% occurring once; the ten biggest clones make up approximately 2.4%. The germline V gene has CDR1 SGHTA and CDR2 FQGNSA. CDR3 length: 17 amino acids. V was clipped by 5 bases and J by 3 bases; unmatched bases: 11. The sequenced material came from PBMCs or T cells enriched from blood (not recorded which). This receptor was taken from a woman aged 18-35 years who had recovered from COVID-19. The chain recombines TRBV7-2 with TRBJ2-1; TRBD2 aligns across 9 bases. The CDR3 bases are TGTGCCAGCAGCCCGCGTAGGGCTAGCGGGGACTACAATGAGCAGTTCTTC. It codes for CASSPRRASGDYNEQFF. The full variable domain, in which reference TRBV7-2 and TRBJ2-1 provide the parts outside the CDR3, is GAGVSQSPSNKVTEKGKDVELRCDPISGHTALYWYRQSLGQGLEFLIYFQGNSAPDKSGLPSDRFSAERTGGSVSTLTIQRTQQEDSAVYLCASSPRRASGDYNEQFFGPGTRLTVL.